This paragraph covers one T cell receptor beta chain sequence. This entry belongs to a study of blood T cell repertoires in COVID-19. How the authors handled the data: Amplified reference gene primers provided the basis for estimating nucleated cell counts. The method was immunoSEQ multiplex PCR; TCRdb's version includes in-frame clones alone and lacks a portion of them. V and J calls plus clone size are reproduced from that table; the DNA served to infer D and trimming. The data hold hundreds of thousands of clones, with roughly 89% observed a single time. Trimming cost V 3 bases and J 3 bases, with 8 bases left between them. CDR3 size: 13 residues. CDR1 and CDR2 (germline): KGHSH, LQKENI.

Sequenced input: peripheral blood. The chain combines TRBV18 with TRBJ1-1; D perhaps matches TRBD1 (5 bases). The sequence derives from a woman between 25 and 40 years old with acute or convalescent COVID-19. The CDR3 DNA is TGTGCCAGCTCACCTATCAGGGACACTGAAGCTTTCTTT. It translates to CASSPIRDTEAFF.